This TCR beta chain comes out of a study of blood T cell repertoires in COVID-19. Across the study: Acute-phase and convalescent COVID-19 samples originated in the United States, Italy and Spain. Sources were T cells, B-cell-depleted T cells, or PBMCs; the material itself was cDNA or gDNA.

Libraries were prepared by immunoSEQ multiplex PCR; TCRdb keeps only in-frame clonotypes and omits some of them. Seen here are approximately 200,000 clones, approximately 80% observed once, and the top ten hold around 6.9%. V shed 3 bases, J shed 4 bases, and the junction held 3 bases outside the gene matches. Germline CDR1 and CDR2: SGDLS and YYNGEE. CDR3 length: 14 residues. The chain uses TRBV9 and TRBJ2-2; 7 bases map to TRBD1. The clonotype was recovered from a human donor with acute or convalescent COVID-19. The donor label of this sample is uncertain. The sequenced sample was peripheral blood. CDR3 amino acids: CASSGYRGTGELFF. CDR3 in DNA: TGTGCCAGCAGCGGATACAGGGGCACCGGGGAGCTGTTTTTT. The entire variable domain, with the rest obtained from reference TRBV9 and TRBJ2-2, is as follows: DSGVTQTPKHLITATGQRVTLRCSPRSGDLSVYWYQQSLDQGLQFLIQYYNGEERAKGNILERFSAQQFPDLHSELNLSSLELGDSALYFCASSGYRGTGELFFGEGSRLTVL.